The next 18 T cell receptor beta chains were all read from a single sample in a study of blood T cell repertoires in COVID-19. Only in-frame clones appear in the TCRdb table, and some are missing; sequencing was by immunoSEQ multiplex PCR. Among about 94,000 clones listed, approximately 87% were seen once. Sequencing was performed on peripheral blood. Receptor source: a human donor with acute or convalescent COVID-19. The donor label of this sample is uncertain.

The rearrangement joins TRBV25-1 to TRBJ1-6; no definite D call. CDR3 length: 18 residues. Between the trimmed V and J ends, which lost 2 bases and 3 bases, there was a span of 17 bases. CDR1 is MGHDK and CDR2 is SYGVNS in the germline V gene. The CDR3 here is CASSEGRSIYDYNSPLHF. Written as DNA, the CDR3 is TGTGCCAGCAGTGAAGGGCGATCGATCTACGACTATAATTCACCCCTCCACTTT.

The rearrangement uses TRBV7-9 and TRBJ1-6; 7 bases are a match to TRBD1. This CDR3 has 13 residues. Germline V gene data show CDR1 as SEHNR and CDR2 as FQNEAQ (reference sequence). Written as DNA, the CDR3 is TGTGCATTGGGGGGACAGATTAATTCACCCCTCCACTTT. Its translation is CALGGQINSPLHF.

The chain uses TRBV19 and TRBJ2-3, with 11 bases lining up with TRBD1. The germline V gene encodes CDR1 LNHDA and CDR2 SQIVND (reference sequence). Losses at the gene ends were 4 bases for V and 4 bases for J; bases not matched to a gene: 1. The length of the CDR3 is 14 residues. The CDR3 spells CASSRDRGSDTQYF. CDR3 DNA sequence: TGTGCCAGTAGTAGGGACAGGGGGTCAGATACGCAGTATTTT.

As DNA, the CDR3 is TGTGCCAGTAGTCGGGACACCGAGGGTTCACCCCTCCACTTT. It encodes CASSRDTEGSPLHF. The V call is TRBV19, the J call TRBJ1-6; weak D call: TRBD1 (6 bases). The CDR3 is 14 amino acids. V lost 5 bases, J lost 9 bases, and 14 bases lay in between. Germline CDR1 and CDR2: LNHDA and SQIVND (reference sequence). Based on the CDR3 plus reference TRBV19 and TRBJ1-6, the full variable domain is DGGITQSPKYLFRKEGQNVTLSCEQNLNHDAMYWYRQDPGQGLRLIYYSQIVNDFQKGDIAEGYSVSREKKESFPLTVTSAQKNPTAFYLCASSRDTEGSPLHFGNGTRLTVT.

This chain links TRBV11-2 with TRBJ1-2; 9 positions match TRBD1. The V segment lost 1 base and the J segment 3 bases; nucleotides outside the gene matches: 9. The CDR3 spans 17 residues. The germline V gene has CDR1 SGHAT and CDR2 FQNNGV. CDR3 bases: TGTGCCAGCAGCTTAGGACCCGGGACAGGGTATTACTATGGCTACACCTTC. The encoded protein is CASSLGPGTGYYYGYTF.

Here the CDR3 DNA reads TGTGCCAGCAGCTCCCAGGTGACCCGTGGGGCCAACGTCCTGACTTTC. It translates to CASSSQVTRGANVLTF. The chain couples TRBV7-2 to TRBJ2-6; unclear D gene. The CDR3 sequence is 16 residues long. V gave up 4 bases and J gave up 3 bases, with 13 bases separating them. Germline V gene data show CDR1 as SGHTA and CDR2 as FQGNSA.

The chain has TRBV10-3 and TRBJ2-7, with 11 bases lining up with TRBD2. The CDR3 length is 15 residues. Germline V gene data show CDR1 as ENHRY and CDR2 as SYGVKD. Trimming at V came to 4 bases and at J to 4 bases, leaving 6 bases not matched to a gene. The CDR3 DNA reads as TGTGCCATCAGTGGAACTAGCGGGGGCTTATACGAGCAGTACTTC. Residues: CAISGTSGGLYEQYF.

The chain combines TRBV5-1 with TRBJ1-4; TRBD1 is a possible D gene (5 bases). The CDR3 runs to 15 residues. Germline values: CDR1 SGHRS, CDR2 YFSETQ. V was cut by 0 bases and J by 7 bases, with 13 bases left in between. In DNA form, the CDR3 reads TGCGCCAGCAGCTTGGAAGGGAAGGGGTTTGAAAAACTGTTTTTT. It codes for CASSLEGKGFEKLFF.

The genes are TRBV3-1 (or the pseudogene TRBV3-2) and TRBJ2-2; a possible D gene is TRBD2 (6 bases). CDR3 length equals 16 residues. V was clipped by 7 bases and J by 3 bases, with 18 bases between them. The germline V gene has CDR1 LGHDT and CDR2 YNNKEL (reference sequence). Here the CDR3 DNA reads TGTGCCAGCACCAACGTCCGGGGCGGGGACACCGGGGAGCTGTTTTTT. It codes for CASTNVRGGDTGELFF.

Here the CDR3 reads CAWSDRAYEQYF. As DNA, the CDR3 is TGTGCCTGGAGCGACAGGGCCTACGAGCAGTACTTC. V gene TRBV30 combines with J gene TRBJ2-7; 7 bases agree with TRBD1. The J segment lost 2 bases and the V segment lost 3 bases, leaving 1 base of the junction unmatched. Germline values: CDR1 GTSNPN, CDR2 SVGIG (reference sequence). This CDR3 contains 12 residues.

The chain employs TRBV5-6 and TRBJ2-3; 13 nucleotides align to TRBD2. The V gene's germline CDR1 is SGHDT and CDR2 YYEEEE. The CDR3 has 17 residues. V lost 3 bases, J lost 3 bases, and 7 bases stayed unmatched. In nucleotides, the CDR3 is TGTGCCAGCAGCTGGGGGACTAGCGGGGTGGGAACAGATACGCAGTATTTT. Its translation: CASSWGTSGVGTDTQYF.

The chain is built from TRBV6-5 and TRBJ1-2; D unclear. CDR3 length: 13 residues. CDR1 is MNHEY and CDR2 is SVGAGI in the germline V gene. V lost 5 bases and J lost 5, with 12 bases in between. As DNA, the CDR3 is TGTGCCAGCAGTCCTCGAGGGCGGTATGGCTACACCTTC. This encodes CASSPRGRYGYTF.

The rearrangement joins TRBV5-8 to TRBJ1-5; D is unclear. The CDR3 runs 14 residues. Trimming stripped 5 bases from V and 8 bases from J, with 17 bases between. Germline values: CDR1 SGHTS, CDR2 YDEGEE. The CDR3 coding sequence is TGTGCCAGCAGTCGCCGGGTCCGCATAGAGCCCCAGCATTTT. This encodes CASSRRVRIEPQHF.

J is TRBJ1-2 and V is TRBV11-3, with a possible D match to TRBD1 (5 bases). The CDR3 sequence is 15 residues long. CDR1 SGHNT and CDR2 YENEEA come from the germline V gene. The germline V and J ends were trimmed by 4 bases and 8 bases, with 20 bases remaining between them. The CDR3 nucleotides read TGTGCCAGCAGCTCCCGGGGGTTGGAGGGTGGCGGCTACACCTTC. It is translated as CASSSRGLEGGGYTF. Complete variable domain (other parts from reference TRBV11-3 and TRBJ1-2): EAGVVQSPRYKIIEKKQPVAFWCNPISGHNTLYWYLQNLGQGPELLIRYENEEAVDDSQLPKDRFSAERLKGVDSTLKIQPAELGDSAVYLCASSSRGLEGGGYTFGSGTRLTVV.

The rearrangement joins TRBV4-2 to TRBJ1-6; 8 positions match TRBD1. Trimming at V came to 4 bases and at J to 7 bases, leaving 9 bases not matched to a gene. The length of the CDR3 is 16 residues. Germline V gene lookup returns CDR1 LGHNA and CDR2 YNFKEQ. The chain's CDR3 is CASSLRQGRQNSPLHF. CDR3 bases: TGTGCCAGCAGCCTTCGACAGGGGCGACAAAATTCACCCCTCCACTTT.

The chain recombines TRBV5-8 with TRBJ1-1, with D possibly TRBD1 on 6 matching bases. The CDR3 consists of 13 residues. Germline V lookup: CDR1 SGHTS, CDR2 YDEGEE. V was pared by 2 bases and J by 7 bases, with 12 bases between. The CDR3 nucleotides are TGTGCCAGCAGCTTTGCGGGAGGGGGTGAAGCTTTCTTT. The encoded protein is CASSFAGGGEAFF.

This chain links TRBV6-2 or TRBV6-3 with TRBJ2-7, with TRBD2 identical over 7 bases. CDR3 length: 17 amino acids. Trimming took 5 bases from V and 0 from J; bases not matched to a gene: 13. Germline CDR1 and CDR2: MNHEY and SVGEGT. In DNA form, the CDR3 reads TGTGCCAGCAGTCAGATTAAGCCGGGGAGGGACTCCTACGAGCAGTACTTC. It specifies CASSQIKPGRDSYEQYF.

The V call is TRBV27, the J call TRBJ2-2, with 10 nucleotides matching TRBD1. Losses at the gene ends were 5 bases for V and 5 bases for J; bases not matched to a gene: 11. Germline CDR1 and CDR2: MNHEY and SMNVEV (reference sequence). The length of the CDR3 is 17 residues. CDR3 nucleotides: TGTGCCAGCAGTCCCACCGGGACAGGGGTTATTACCGGGGAGCTGTTTTTT. Its protein product is CASSPTGTGVITGELFF.